This T cell receptor beta chain was found in a study of glioma-infiltrating T cells. Study-wide points: Very few CDR3 sequences were shared between tissue and blood. Gliomas, especially low-grade, showed above-expected tissue-blood divergence; non-neoplastic patients showed below.

Amplification of TCR alpha and beta CDR3 regions from RNA used iRepertoire nested multiplex PCR. For one-step reverse transcription and amplification, about 85-400 ng of tissue mRNA or PBMC total RNA was used. TCRdb redid the calling of the multiplex PCR reads with MiXCR, one entry per CDR3 protein. The table includes about 130,000 distinct CDR3 sequences, around 25% detected once. As concerns this clonotype: Its target is unknown.

The sequenced sample was glioma tissue, nonneoplastic brain tissue, or PBMCs (not recorded which). The sequence came from a human donor with low-grade glioma or glioblastoma, undergoing nonglioma brain surgery, or in good health (not recorded which).

In DNA, the CDR3 is TGTGCCAGCAGCCCCGACAGGACCAGAGGCAATCAGCCCCAGCATTTT. This translates into CASSPDRTRGNQPQHF. The V gene is TRBV12-3 or TRBV12-4, the J gene TRBJ1-5; D perhaps matches TRBD1 (6 bases). The CDR3 extends over 16 amino acids. The V end lost 6 bases, the J end lost 2 bases, and 17 bases lay between the germline ends.